What follows is one T cell receptor beta chain and its context. This table comes from immunoSEQ multiplex PCR, and its TCRdb copy is limited to in-frame clones, with some not included. The sample holds approximately 45,000 clones, roughly 92% seen once. These data originate in a study of T cell changes during pregnancy in multiple sclerosis. Germline assignment: CDR1 WSHSY and CDR2 SAAADI. The CDR3 loop spans 16 amino acids. V lost 6 bases and J 4 bases, leaving 21 bases between the germline ends. The rearrangement links TRBV10-2 to TRBJ1-2, with D possibly being TRBD1 (6 bases). The TCR originated in a female donor with multiple sclerosis, enrolled in a pregnancy study. The sequences come from CD4+ T cells from peripheral blood mononuclear cells, collected in the first trimester of pregnancy. DNA for the CDR3: TGCGCCAGCAGAAGTCGTGGGGGGGCCTCTGTCTATGGCTACACCTTC. Amino acids: CASRSRGGASVYGYTF.